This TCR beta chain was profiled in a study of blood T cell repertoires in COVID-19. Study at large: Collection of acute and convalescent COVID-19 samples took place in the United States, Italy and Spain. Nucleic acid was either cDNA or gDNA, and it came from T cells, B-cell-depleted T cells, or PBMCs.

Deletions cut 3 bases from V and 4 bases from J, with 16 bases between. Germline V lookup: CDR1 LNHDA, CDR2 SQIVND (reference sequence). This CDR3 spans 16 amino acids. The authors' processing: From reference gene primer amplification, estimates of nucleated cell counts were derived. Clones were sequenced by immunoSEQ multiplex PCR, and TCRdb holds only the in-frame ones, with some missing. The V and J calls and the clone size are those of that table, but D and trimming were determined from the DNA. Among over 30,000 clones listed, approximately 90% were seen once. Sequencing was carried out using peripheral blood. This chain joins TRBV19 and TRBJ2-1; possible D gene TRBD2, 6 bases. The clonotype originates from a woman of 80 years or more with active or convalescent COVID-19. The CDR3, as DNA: TGTGCCAGTAGTATCGGGGTACGGGGGAGTTACAATGAGCAGTTCTTC. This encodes CASSIGVRGSYNEQFF.